This TCR beta chain was profiled in a study of CD8+ T cells in alopecia areata. The V gene's germline CDR1 is SNHLY and CDR2 FYNNEI. The V and J ends lost 6 bases and 9 bases, in that order; junction bases with no gene match: 8. There are 13 residues in the CDR3. Reverse transcribed after extraction, RNA yielded cDNA as the sequencing template. Sequencing was performed with immunoSEQ multiplex PCR; in TCRdb, only in-frame clones are kept and a portion is missing. The sample records about 200,000 clones, about 53% being singletons. The source material was CD4+ T cells sorted from blood, sampled at week 0. This clonotype originated in a human donor with alopecia areata. The chain recombines TRBV2 with TRBJ1-2, with 9 bases that match TRBD1. CDR3 sequence reads: CASSPGTGLRYTF. The CDR3 bases are TGTGCCAGCAGCCCCGGGACAGGGTTGCGCTACACCTTC.